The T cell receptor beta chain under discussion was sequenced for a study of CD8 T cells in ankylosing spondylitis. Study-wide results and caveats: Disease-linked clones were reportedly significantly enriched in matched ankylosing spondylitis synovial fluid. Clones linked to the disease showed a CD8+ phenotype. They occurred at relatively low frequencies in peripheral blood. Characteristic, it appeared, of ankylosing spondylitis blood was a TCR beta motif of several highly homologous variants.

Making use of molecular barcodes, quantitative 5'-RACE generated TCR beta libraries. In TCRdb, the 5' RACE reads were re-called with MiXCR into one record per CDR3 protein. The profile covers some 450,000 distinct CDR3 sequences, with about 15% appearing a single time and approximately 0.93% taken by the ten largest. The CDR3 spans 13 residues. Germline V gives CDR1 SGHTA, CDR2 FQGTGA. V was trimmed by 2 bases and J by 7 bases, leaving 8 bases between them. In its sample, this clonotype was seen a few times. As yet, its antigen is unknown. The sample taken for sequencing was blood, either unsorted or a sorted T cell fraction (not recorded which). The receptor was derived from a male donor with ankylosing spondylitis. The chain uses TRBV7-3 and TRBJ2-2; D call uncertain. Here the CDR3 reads CASSLVKSGELFF. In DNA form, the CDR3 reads TGTGCCAGCAGCTTAGTTAAGAGCGGGGAGCTGTTTTTT.